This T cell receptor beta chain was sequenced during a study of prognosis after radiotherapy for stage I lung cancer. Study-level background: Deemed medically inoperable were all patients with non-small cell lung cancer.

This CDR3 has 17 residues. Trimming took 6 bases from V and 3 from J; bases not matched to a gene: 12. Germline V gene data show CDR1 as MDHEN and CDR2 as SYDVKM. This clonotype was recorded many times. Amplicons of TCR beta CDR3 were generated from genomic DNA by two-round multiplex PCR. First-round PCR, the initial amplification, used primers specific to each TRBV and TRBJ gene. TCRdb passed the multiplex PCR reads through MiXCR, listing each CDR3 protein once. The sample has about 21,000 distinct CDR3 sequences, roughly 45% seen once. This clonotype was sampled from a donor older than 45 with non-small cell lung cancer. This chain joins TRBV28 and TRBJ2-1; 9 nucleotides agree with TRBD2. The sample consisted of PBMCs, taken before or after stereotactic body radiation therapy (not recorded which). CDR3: CASRTSGAPIFYNEQFF. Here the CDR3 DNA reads TGTGCCAGCAGGACTAGCGGAGCCCCAATCTTCTACAATGAGCAGTTCTTC.